The TCR beta chain described here comes from a study of technical replicates of blood from a handful of donors. The data were produced by immunoSEQ multiplex PCR, yet TCRdb's version contains in-frame clones alone and is incomplete. The sample carries about 16,000 clones, around nine tenths recorded once. The CDR3 spans 18 residues. Germline V gives CDR1 SGHAT, CDR2 FQNNGV. The V segment lost 3 bases and the J segment 2 bases; nucleotides outside the gene matches: 13. This TCR was sampled from a human donor in good health. The sample comprised PBMCs. The chain carries TRBV11-2 and TRBJ2-3; 8 nucleotides line up with TRBD2. In DNA form, the CDR3 reads TGTGCCAGCAGCTTCCCAGGGGCCGGGAGGGGAGCCACAGATACGCAGTATTTT. Translating it yields CASSFPGAGRGATDTQYF.